One and the same sample provided the 26 T cell receptor beta chains below, sequenced in a study of T cell repertoires in cytomegalovirus infection. TCRdb processed the reads anew with MiXCR; each CDR3 protein has one entry. The table includes around 120,000 distinct CDR3 sequences, almost 9% detected once. The sequencing input was PBMCs. These receptors originate from a human donor in good health (CMV status not recorded). Some clones in this sample may be carry-over from other donors' samples.

This clonotype was counted at least ten times. The chain combines TRBV5-6 with TRBJ2-1; D uncertain. V was cut by 0 bases and J by 8 bases, with 9 bases left in between. CDR3 length: 13 amino acids. CDR1 is SGHDT and CDR2 is YYEEEE in the germline V gene. CDR3 amino acids: CASSLVRGDEQFF. As DNA, the CDR3 is TGTGCCAGCAGCTTGGTCCGAGGCGATGAGCAGTTCTTC. Supplemented by reference TRBV5-6 and TRBJ2-1, the full variable domain reads DAGVTQSPTHLIKTRGQQVTLRCSPKSGHDTVSWYQQALGQGPQFIFQYYEEEERQRGNFPDRFSGHQFPNYSSELNVNALLLGDSALYLCASSLVRGDEQFFGPGTRLTVL.

The chain carries TRBV7-8 and TRBJ2-3; TRBD2 aligns across 7 bases. The CDR3 is 15 amino acids. The germline CDR1 and CDR2 sequences are SGHVS and FQNEAQ. V was clipped by 5 bases and J by 0 bases; unmatched bases: 5. CDR3 in amino acids: CASSPGLLSTDTQYF. The CDR3 nucleotides are TGTGCCAGCAGCCCGGGACTACTAAGCACAGATACGCAGTATTTT.

This clonotype was picked up a small number of times. V is TRBV28 and J is TRBJ2-1, with 7 bases fitting TRBD1. The CDR3 extends over 15 amino acids. Germline lookup yields CDR1 MDHEN and CDR2 SYDVKM. J gave up 9 bases and V 2 bases, and 10 bases lay outside the gene matches. CDR3 protein: CASSLQQGRHGEQFF. The DNA of the CDR3 is TGTGCCAGCAGTTTACAACAGGGGCGCCATGGTGAGCAGTTCTTC. Together with reference TRBV28 and TRBJ2-1, the CDR3 gives the full variable domain: DVKVTQSSRYLVKRTGEKVFLECVQDMDHENMFWYRQDPGLGLRLIYFSYDVKMKEKGDIPEGYSVSREKKERFSLILESASTNQTSMYLCASSLQQGRHGEQFFGPGTRLTVL.

This clonotype was seen ten or more times. The V and J genes are TRBV27 and TRBJ2-3; 11 positions match TRBD2. The V and J ends lost 6 bases and 3 bases, in that order; junction bases with no gene match: 5. The germline V gene encodes CDR1 MNHEY and CDR2 SMNVEV (reference sequence). The CDR3 has 15 residues. The CDR3 coding sequence is TGTGCCAGCAGAGAGGGACTAGCGGTAACAGATACGCAGTATTTT. Translation: CASREGLAVTDTQYF.

This clonotype was detected a few times. The chain is built from TRBV15 and TRBJ2-5; 11 bases match TRBD2. Per the germline V gene, CDR1 is LNHNV and CDR2 is YYDKDF (reference sequence). The length of the CDR3 is 17 residues. J was trimmed by 5 bases and V by 0 bases; bases with no gene match: 8. The CDR3 nucleotides are TGTGCCACCAGCAGAGATCAGACTAGCGGGGTTCCTGAGACCCAGTACTTC. Translation: CATSRDQTSGVPETQYF.

This clonotype showed up many times. V usage is TRBV12-3 or TRBV12-4 and J usage is TRBJ1-1, with D possibly being TRBD1 (5 bases). The CDR3 totals 13 residues. Deletions cut 8 bases from V and 8 bases from J, with 18 bases between. The CDR3 nucleotides read TGTGCCAGCCTCCAACTCGACCGACAGGAAGCTTTCTTT. This translates into CASLQLDRQEAFF.

This clonotype was seen only a few times. J is TRBJ2-4 and V is TRBV6-5; D may be TRBD2 (6 bases). Trimming removed 4 bases from V and 2 bases from J, with 15 bases in between. This CDR3 has 16 residues. The germline gives CDR1 MNHEY, CDR2 SVGAGI. CDR3 residues: CASSFTRGGSKNIQYF. Here the CDR3 DNA reads TGTGCCAGCAGTTTCACGAGGGGAGGATCCAAAAACATTCAGTACTTC.

At least ten counts were recorded for this clonotype. V is TRBV7-2 and J is TRBJ1-5; a possible D gene is TRBD1 (6 bases). The V gene lost 6 bases and the J gene lost 1 base, with 19 bases spanning the gap. From germline, CDR1 is SGHTA and CDR2 FQGNSA. The CDR3 is 17 amino acids. Here the CDR3 reads CASSPTSAGVSNQPQHF. The CDR3 DNA follows: TGTGCCAGCAGTCCCACATCGGCAGGGGTCAGCAATCAGCCCCAGCATTTT.

This clonotype came up many times. The chain is built from TRBV19 and TRBJ2-7; either TRBD1 or TRBD2 may supply D (6 bases each). This CDR3 comprises 14 residues. Looked up from germline, CDR1 is LNHDA and CDR2 is SQIVND (reference sequence). V lost 5 bases, J lost 0 bases, and 11 bases lay in between. The CDR3 coding sequence is TGTGCCAGTAGTTGGAGGGACACCTCCTACGAGCAGTACTTC. Translation: CASSWRDTSYEQYF.

The genes are TRBV5-1 and TRBJ2-3; D is perhaps TRBD2 (5 bases). The germline CDR1 and CDR2 sequences are SGHRS and YFSETQ. V was shortened by 3 bases and J by 1 base, with 12 bases between the two germline ends. The CDR3 is 15 amino acids. The CDR3 loop is CASSYRGSGTDTQYF. CDR3 in DNA: TGCGCCAGCAGCTATCGGGGTAGCGGCACAGATACGCAGTATTTT. Full variable domain (missing parts from reference TRBV5-1 and TRBJ2-3): KAGVTQTPRYLIKTRGQQVTLSCSPISGHRSVSWYQQTPGQGLQFLFEYFSETQRNKGNFPGRFSGRQFSNSRSEMNVSTLELGDSALYLCASSYRGSGTDTQYFGPGTRLTVL.

Ten or more counts support this clonotype. The chain employs TRBV2 and TRBJ1-6; D remains ambiguous. The CDR3 has 12 amino acids. V was cut by 7 bases and J by 11 bases, with 12 bases left in between. Germline lookup yields CDR1 SNHLY and CDR2 FYNNEI. CDR3 residues: CASTPESPPLHF. The CDR3 region has the DNA TGTGCCAGCACCCCGGAGAGTCCACCCCTCCACTTT.

In its sample, this clonotype was seen many times. The chain combines TRBV6-5 with TRBJ1-6; possible D gene TRBD1, 5 bases. V lost 2 bases to trimming and J lost 7 bases, with 18 bases between them. Germline V gives CDR1 MNHEY, CDR2 SVGAGI. The CDR3 is 17 residues long. This CDR3 is CASSYTVRGAGNSPLHF. The DNA of the CDR3 is TGTGCCAGCAGTTACACCGTACGAGGGGCCGGGAATTCACCCCTCCACTTT.

The chain carries TRBV12-3 or TRBV12-4 and TRBJ1-6, with 7 bases aligning to TRBD1. This CDR3 has 14 residues. V gave up 5 bases and J gave up 3 bases; unmatched junction bases: 1. The CDR3 region has the DNA TGTGCCAGCAGTAGGGACAGCTATAATTCACCCCTCCACTTT. It encodes CASSRDSYNSPLHF.

This clonotype was seen many times. CDR3 in amino acids: CASSLGGQGYNEQFF. In DNA, the CDR3 is TGTGCCAGCAGCTTAGGGGGTCAGGGGTACAATGAGCAGTTCTTC. This chain connects TRBV11-3 to TRBJ2-1; TRBD1 is a possible D gene (6 bases). V was pared by 1 base and J by 4 bases, with 11 bases between. Germline CDR1 SGHNT, CDR2 YENEEA. CDR3 size: 15 residues.

This clonotype was found a few times. The chain's CDR3 is CASSLEGNLYGYTF. CDR3 bases: TGTGCCAGCAGCTTGGAAGGCAACCTCTATGGCTACACCTTC. This chain links TRBV5-5 with TRBJ1-2; D gene uncertain. Per germline, CDR1 SGHKS and CDR2 YYEKEE (reference sequence). The CDR3 is 14 residues long. V lost 0 bases, J lost 4 bases, and 10 bases lay in between.

The table lists this clonotype with many counts. V is TRBV7-9 and J is TRBJ2-5; 7 nucleotides agree with TRBD1. V lost 5 bases to trimming and J lost 3 bases; unmatched junction nucleotides: 9. Germline V gene data show CDR1 as SEHNR and CDR2 as FQNEAQ (reference sequence). CDR3 length equals 15 residues. The CDR3 DNA reads TGTGCCAGCAGCCGAGACAGGGAAGGGGAAGAGACCCAGTACTTC. It encodes CASSRDREGEETQYF.

About this clonotype itself: At one of its ends the junction is not consistent with the germline gene, which may arise from a read error. The CDR3 sequence is CSVRPRTEDKNIQYF. CDR3 coding DNA: TGCAGTGTTAGACCGCGGACGGAAGACAAAAACATTCAGTACTTC. The rearrangement joins TRBV20-1 to TRBJ2-4; D ambiguous. Germline loops: CDR1 DFQATT, CDR2 SNEGSKA (reference sequence). This CDR3 has 15 amino acids.

CDR3 amino acids: CASSPTSRLPYEQYF. CDR3 in DNA: TGTGCCAGCAGCCCGACTAGCCGATTACCCTACGAGCAGTACTTC. The chain has TRBV12-3 or TRBV12-4 and TRBJ2-7; 7 positions match TRBD2. With 6 bases clipped from V and 2 bases from J, the junction kept 10 bases outside the gene matches. The CDR3 sequence is 15 residues long.

The table lists this clonotype with many counts. This chain joins TRBV5-4 and TRBJ2-1; 8 bases line up with TRBD1. The V and J ends lost 4 bases and 5 bases, in that order; junction bases with no gene match: 8. This CDR3 is 15 amino acids long. Germline CDR1 SGHNT, CDR2 YYREEE (reference sequence). The CDR3 nucleotides read TGTGCCAGCAGCCCATTACAGGGGGTGAACAATGAGCAGTTCTTC. It specifies CASSPLQGVNNEQFF.

This clonotype was seen at least ten times. The V and J genes are TRBV19 and TRBJ1-1, with a possible D match to TRBD1 (5 bases). The germline V and J ends were trimmed by 1 base and 3 bases, with 9 bases remaining between them. This CDR3 is built from 14 residues. CDR1 LNHDA and CDR2 SQIVND come from the germline V gene (reference sequence). The CDR3 protein is CASSIAGVHTEAFF. CDR3 nucleotide sequence: TGTGCCAGTAGTATAGCGGGGGTTCACACTGAAGCTTTCTTT.

The V gene is TRBV9, the J gene TRBJ2-3; 7 bases map to TRBD2. Germline values: CDR1 SGDLS, CDR2 YYNGEE. The length of the CDR3 is 15 residues. The junction had 6 bases not matched to a gene; V was cut back by 0 bases and J by 5 bases. The CDR3 is CASSVAGRGLDTQYF. The CDR3 region has the DNA TGTGCCAGCAGCGTAGCCGGGCGGGGGTTAGATACGCAGTATTTT.

In its sample, this clonotype was seen a few times. V usage is TRBV20-1 and J usage is TRBJ2-1; D ambiguous. Looked up from germline, CDR1 is DFQATT and CDR2 is SNEGSKA (reference sequence). The CDR3 length is 15 residues. Trimming left V 5 bases short and J 0 bases short, with 14 bases between. The CDR3 loop is CSACTSWSSYNEQFF. In nucleotides, the CDR3 is TGCAGTGCTTGCACTTCATGGAGCTCCTACAATGAGCAGTTCTTC.

In this sample, this clonotype turned up a few times. The V gene is TRBV20-1, the J gene TRBJ2-7; D possibly corresponds to TRBD2 (7 bases). This CDR3 comprises 15 residues. Germline V gives CDR1 DFQATT, CDR2 SNEGSKA (reference sequence). V gave up 0 bases and J gave up 5 bases, with 17 bases separating them. CDR3 coding DNA: TGCAGTGCTAGAGATCCGAGGGGGGGCATTAACGAGCAGTACTTC. Translated, it gives CSARDPRGGINEQYF.

This clonotype occurred a few times. This chain connects TRBV29-1 to TRBJ1-2, with 10 bases that match TRBD1. V dropped 3 bases and J dropped 6; count of bases not matched to a gene: 13. The CDR3 is made up of 16 amino acids. Germline CDR1 reads SQVTM; CDR2 reads ANQGSEA. CDR3 sequence reads: CSVDQFDRGPIHGYTF. The CDR3 nucleotides are TGCAGCGTTGACCAATTCGACAGGGGGCCGATTCATGGCTACACCTTC.

The sample holds many counts of this clonotype. The rearrangement links TRBV14 to TRBJ2-2; tentatively, D is TRBD1 (6 bases). Trimming took off 3 bases at V and 3 bases at J, with 11 bases between the two ends. This CDR3 region has 15 residues. Germline CDR1 is SGHDN and CDR2 is FVKESK. CDR3 DNA: TGTGCCAGCAGCCAGTGGGACAAGGACACCGGGGAGCTGTTTTTT. As protein: CASSQWDKDTGELFF.

This clonotype has at least ten counts. The chain uses TRBV2 and TRBJ2-3; possibly TRBD1 for D (6 bases). The CDR3 loop spans 14 amino acids. Trimming removed 7 bases at V and 6 bases at J, with 17 bases between. The germline V gene encodes CDR1 SNHLY and CDR2 FYNNEI. The CDR3 sequence is CASIIRDTGDTQYF. CDR3 nucleotides: TGTGCCAGCATTATCCGGGACACAGGGGATACGCAGTATTTT.